This record covers a single T cell receptor (beta chain). Its target is unknown. Germline CDR1 is MDHEN and CDR2 is SYDVKM. CDR3 length: 11 residues. The V end was cut by 8 bases, the J end by 2 bases, with 7 bases between. This specimen comes from a study of regulatory T cells in long-lasting Graves disease. To make TCR beta libraries, researchers used iRepertoire HTBI primers and Arm-PCR of CDR3 regions. From the multiplex PCR reads, TCRdb called clonotypes with MiXCR, one entry per CDR3 protein. The table records around 450,000 distinct CDR3 sequences, about 16% of them present only once. Findings and caveats of the study: Clonotypes that were public and shared totalled about 2,500 in persistent patients versus 750 to 1,000 in new patients.

The time point here: newly diagnosed GD, antithyroid drugs for less than 3 months. The TCR library was made from RNA extracted from PBMCs. As collected, the peripheral blood samples measured nine milliliters each and went into EDTA tubes. Separately, the same data were catalogued under a study of T cells in Graves' hyperthyroidism and ophthalmopathy. That paper notes: First-round RT-PCR targeting the TCR CDR3 was performed with the HTBI primer set. Peripheral blood also featured most of the thyroid clonotypes expanded above 0.001.

The chain is built from TRBV28 and TRBJ2-7; D remains unclear. This receptor was obtained from a man between 40 and 49 years old with Graves disease. The source was peripheral blood mononuclear cells (PBMCs), collected at new diagnosis, from a patient treated with antithyroid drugs. This chain's CDR3 is CASASAYEQYF. CDR3 DNA: TGTGCCAGCGCCTCCGCCTACGAGCAGTACTTC.